The sequence of this T cell receptor (beta chain) was determined in a study of blood T cell repertoires in COVID-19. Across the whole study: Acute and convalescent COVID-19 samples came from the United States, Italy and Spain. T cells, B-cell-depleted T cells, or PBMCs supplied cDNA or gDNA.

Original methodology: Reference gene primer amplification gave nucleated cell count estimates. Generated by immunoSEQ multiplex PCR, the TCRdb table keeps only in-frame clones and is missing some. V and J calls plus clone size are reproduced from that table; the DNA served to infer D and trimming. The repertoire holds just over 150,000 clones, with more than 85% as singletons. The germline CDR1 and CDR2 sequences are LNHDA and SQIVND (reference sequence). The CDR3 sequence is 16 residues long. V was clipped by 7 bases and J by 7 bases; unmatched bases: 16. Sequencing was carried out using peripheral blood. The sequence derives from a woman between 70 and 85 years old with acute or convalescent COVID-19. The V and J genes are TRBV19 and TRBJ1-1, with 9 bases identical to TRBD1. CDR3 DNA sequence: TGTGCCAGTACCATAGGTTGGACAGGGGCTAGCAGTGAAGCTTTCTTT. It is translated as CASTIGWTGASSEAFF.